This is a list of T cell receptor beta chains from one sample in a study of blood T cells in healthy people across ages. TCRdb fed the 5' RACE reads into MiXCR, producing one record per CDR3 protein. Among about 1.7 million distinct CDR3 sequences listed, 28% were seen once. Sample: blood. These receptors originate from a woman in her twenties or thirties in good health. Each CDR3 is given without its conserved first and last residue. Clone size is stated in some rows and not others, as once, few, many or a class when expanded.

v_gene	abundance	len	CDR3aa
TRBV4-1	few	14	ASSHPLGGGYNEQF
TRBV12-3/TRBV12-4	-	12	TSSRQTRPDTQY
TRBV12-5	-	12	ASGPSQPYYGYT
TRBV3-1	-	15	ASSPRQGFLSYHEQY
TRBV5-1	-	13	ASGFTGTGASEQY
TRBV20-1	-	10	SASWGREKLF
TRBV5-1	few	12	ASSLVGRVSEQF
TRBV4-3	many	12	ASSQDRLDYEQY
TRBV5-1	few	12	ASSLVIQLHGYT
TRBV6-5	-	13	ASSDTNDREFGYT
TRBV6-5	-	14	ASSSPGQGSVYEQY
TRBV6-5	-	15	ASSYSAAGGGYNEQF
TRBV9	few	13	ASSVGGLSTYEQY
TRBV12-3/TRBV12-4	once	16	ASSLAPIAGGPTDTQY
TRBV5-1	few	12	ASSLGQHTDTQY
TRBV7-2	many	13	ASSLDPGVSYEQY
TRBV20-1	-	12	SAMAGLPTDTQY
TRBV5-1	few	14	AISPDGGSGANAQY
TRBV5-1	-	10	ASSAPGGSYT
TRBV6-5	many	13	ASSKDRYSYNEQF
TRBV20-1	few	14	SARDTPGISNQPQH
TRBV2	-	13	ASSREAGPSYEQY
TRBV5-1	many	10	ASSLEGYGYT
TRBV7-2	-	14	ASSLVQGGSGSPLH
TRBV7-9	few	11	ASSLQVNYEQY
TRBV7-9	-	11	ASSYTGGDTLY
TRBV7-8	many	12	ASSLVGASDEQF
TRBV7-3	few	12	ASSPTSGVNEQF
TRBV10-3	many	12	AISEFGRGSEQY
TRBV5-1	many	13	ASSLELAGLSEQY
TRBV19	-	13	ASSMGFSGANVLT
TRBV5-1	-	14	ASSAPASLGAYEQY
TRBV7-9	-	12	ASSLVRSSYGYT
TRBV20-1	-	12	SARAGTGHTEAF
TRBV10-3	few	12	AIRPQGAGGEQF
TRBV27	many	11	ASRATGYQPQH
TRBV7-9	-	14	ASSSFEDRGQYEQY
TRBV4-1	-	15	ASSQAGIILSNQPQH
TRBV3-1	few	11	ASRAGPNYGYT
TRBV7-2	many	14	ASSLASIAGPYEQY
TRBV28	-	13	ASSLRGGPPDTQY